These T cell receptor beta chains were read from a single sample in a study of OX40 agonist ivuxolimab in advanced cancers. Sequencing used immunoSEQ multiplex PCR; TCRdb keeps in-frame clones, though not all of them. This sample has 20,000 to 30,000 clones, with about 76% found just once. Material: CD4+ or CD8+ T cells sorted from blood, obtained in a trial of the OX40 agonist ivuxolimab. The receptors were gathered from an adult with an advanced solid tumor such as melanoma, head and neck, liver or kidney cancer. CDR3s include the opening cysteine and the closing phenylalanine or tryptophan. The D gene is left open where the match is weak. Rows give clone size only sometimes, using once, few, many, or a class for an expanded clone.

TRBJ1-5,NA,NA,TRBV28,TGTGCCAGCAGTTTATCGACGGGCTGGCGGCAGCCCCAGCATTTT,CASSLSTGWRQPQHF
TRBJ2-4,NA,TRBD2,TRBV11-1,TGTGCCAGCAGCTTAGTGACTAGCGGGGACCTAGCCAAAAACATTCAGTACTTC,CASSLVTSGDLAKNIQYF
TRBJ2-3,NA,NA,TRBV7-2,TGTGCCAGCAGCTCCTATCCCCCCCGGTGGGGGGGCCCAGATACGCAGTATTTT,CASSSYPPRWGGPDTQYF
TRBJ2-1,NA,TRBD2,TRBV5-5,TGTGCCAGCAGCCCTTTAGCGGGAGCACGCAATGAGCAGTTCTTC,CASSPLAGARNEQFF
TRBJ2-5,NA,NA,TRBV7-2,TGTGCCAGCAGCTTCCCGGGCAGGGTAGAGACCCAGTACTTC,CASSFPGRVETQYF
TRBJ2-1,NA,TRBD2,TRBV7-3,TGTGCCAGCAGCCTCTCTGGGCTAGCGGGATTGGAGCAGTTCTTC,CASSLSGLAGLEQFF
TRBJ1-2,NA,NA,TRBV21-1,TGTGCCAGCAGCAAACCCCCGGTAAGGTCTAACTATGGCTACACCTTC,CASSKPPVRSNYGYTF
TRBJ2-7,NA,TRBD2,TRBV6-4,TGTGCCAGCAGCTCCGGACTAGCTGGCGTTGGCGAGCAGTACTTC,CASSSGLAGVGEQYF
TRBJ2-1,NA,NA,TRBV11-1,TGTGCCAGCAGCCCAGGCTCCTACAATGAGCAGTTCTTC,CASSPGSYNEQFF
TRBJ2-2,NA,NA,TRBV7-5,TGTGCCAGCAGCTTAGCTCTGGCGGGCACCGGGGAGCTGTTTTTT,CASSLALAGTGELFF
TRBJ2-7,NA,NA,TRBV7-8,TGTGCCAGCAGCTCCCGACTAGAGGGGGCAGAGCAGTACTTC,CASSSRLEGAEQYF
TRBJ2-6,NA,NA,TRBV12-5,TGTGCTAGTGGTGCCGGGTATGCAGGACAAAGTCGGGCCAACGTCCTGACTTTC,CASGAGYAGQSRANVLTF
TRBJ1-5,few,TRBD1,TRBV7-6,TGTGCCAGCAGCTCCGGGACAGGGCAGCCCCAGCATTTT,CASSSGTGQPQHF
TRBJ1-4,NA,TRBD1,TRBV6-1,TGTGCCAGCAGTCCCCGACAGGGTAGAGGTGAAAAACTGTTTTTT,CASSPRQGRGEKLFF
TRBJ2-7,once,NA,TRBV25-1,TGTGCCAGCGGGCCACCGCGAGGGCAGTACTTC,CASGPPRGQYF